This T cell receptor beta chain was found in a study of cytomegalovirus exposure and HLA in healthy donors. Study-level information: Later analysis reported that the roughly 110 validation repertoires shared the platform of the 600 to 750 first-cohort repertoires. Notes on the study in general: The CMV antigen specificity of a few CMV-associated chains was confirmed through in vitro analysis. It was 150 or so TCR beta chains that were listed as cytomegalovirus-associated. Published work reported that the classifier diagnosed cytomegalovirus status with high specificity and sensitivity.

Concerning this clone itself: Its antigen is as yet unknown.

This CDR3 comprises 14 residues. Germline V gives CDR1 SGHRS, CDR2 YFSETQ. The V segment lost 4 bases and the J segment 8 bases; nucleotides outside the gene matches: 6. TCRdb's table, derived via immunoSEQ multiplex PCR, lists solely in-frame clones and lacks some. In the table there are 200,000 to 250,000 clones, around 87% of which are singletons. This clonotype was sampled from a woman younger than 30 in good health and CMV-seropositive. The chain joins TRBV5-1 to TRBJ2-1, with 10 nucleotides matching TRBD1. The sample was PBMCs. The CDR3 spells CASSLRTGGYEQFF. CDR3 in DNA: TGCGCCAGCAGCCTCCGGACAGGGGGTTATGAGCAGTTCTTC.